The source of this T cell receptor (beta chain) is a study of graft-versus-host responses after intestinal transplantation. Overall study: Transplant types were multivisceral, liver-intestinal, or isolated intestinal.

Sequencing was performed with immunoSEQ multiplex PCR; in TCRdb, only in-frame clones are kept and a portion is missing. The sample contains approximately 93,000 clones, approximately 90% of which appear only once. Of note for this clone: What it binds is not known.

The germline gives CDR1 MNHNS, CDR2 SASEGT. CDR3 length: 13 residues. V was pared by 2 bases and J by 3 bases, with 7 bases between. Findings and caveats of the study: Allografts of patients with graft-donor T cell macrochimerism showed high graft-versus-host to host-versus-graft clone ratios. Circulating GvH clone levels at their peak were associated with HvG declines (early post-transplant). Recipient-marrow GvH clones were detected, some having first appeared in ileum or blood.

V is TRBV6-1 and J is TRBJ1-2; D remains ambiguous. This specimen was unstimulated CD8+ T cells sorted from spleen or lymph node cells, taken before transplant. The TCR sequence derives from a human donor who was the organ donor for an intestinal transplant. The CDR3 protein is CASSELGDYGYTF. DNA of the CDR3: TGTGCCAGCAGTGAACTAGGAGACTATGGCTACACCTTC.